Reported below is one TCR beta chain. Its antigen is not identified. This entry belongs to a study of T cell repertoires in cytomegalovirus infection. For the study at large: It can be stated that public TCR beta signatures indicated CMV infection as well as a matching HLA type. Study findings and constraints: Using cumulative public TCR beta family frequency, the authors identified those who carried CMV together with the relevant HLA.

TCRdb called the reads again in MiXCR, with one record for every CDR3 protein. The data contain roughly 860,000 distinct CDR3 sequences, approximately 29% of them singletons. Germline CDR1 and CDR2: SGHTA and FQGNSA. The CDR3 contains 13 residues. Losses at the gene ends were 3 bases for V and 8 bases for J; bases not matched to a gene: 5. The receptor's source is a human donor in good health (CMV status not recorded). Some clones in this sample may be carry-over from other donors' samples. The sample here was cultured CD8+ T cells from PBMCs, taken from culture after CMV antigen stimulation. The chain recombines TRBV7-2 with TRBJ1-2, with 8 nucleotides matching TRBD1. CDR3 residues: CASSFGQGWGYTF. CDR3 DNA sequence: TGTGCCAGCAGCTTCGGACAGGGTTGGGGCTACACCTTC.